This T cell receptor (beta chain) emerged from a study of T cell responses to AZD1222 COVID-19 vaccine. This clone was detected only once. From germline, CDR1 is MDHEN and CDR2 SYDVKM. J gave up 2 bases and V 8 bases, and 16 bases lay outside the gene matches. This CDR3 is built from 17 residues. Only in-frame clones appear in the TCRdb table, and some are missing; sequencing was by immunoSEQ multiplex PCR. The table has around 200,000 clones, 85% to 90% seen once. The starting material was peripheral blood, obtained on day 0 of AZD1222 vaccination. This clonotype was sampled from an adult in good health. This sequence joins TRBV28 and TRBJ2-7, with 9 positions matching TRBD1. This CDR3 reads CASSLGAVGTGTYEQYF. The CDR3 coding sequence is TGTGCCAGCTCTCTCGGTGCTGTCGGGACAGGGACCTACGAGCAGTACTTC.